This T cell receptor (beta chain) derives from a study of shared clonotypes between healthy human individuals. Study details: Samples came from a couple of female and a few male donors aged 18 to 49.

Profiling relied on immunoSEQ multiplex PCR, and the TCRdb table lists in-frame clones only, not all of them. The data show about 2 million clones, with less than 95% seen just once and around 1.1% held by the top ten. Naive CD8 cells comprised CD45RO-negative, CCR7-positively selected cells, excluding terminally differentiated effector memory CD45RA+ cells. Per germline, CDR1 MDHEN and CDR2 SYDVKM. The CDR3 is made up of 14 amino acids. After removal of 7 bases from V and 5 bases from J, the junction contained 10 bases not matched to a gene. The chain links TRBV28 to TRBJ2-5, with 7 bases aligning to TRBD2. The sequence was collected from a man aged 18 to 30 in good health. The sequencing sample was made of naive CD8+ T cells sorted from blood. DNA of the CDR3: TGTGCCAGCACCCTTGAGACCGGGGGGGAGACCCAGTACTTC. This gives the protein CASTLETGGETQYF. The full variable domain, its missing parts supplied by reference TRBV28 and TRBJ2-5, is DVKVTQSSRYLVKRTGEKVFLECVQDMDHENMFWYRQDPGLGLRLIYFSYDVKMKEKGDIPEGYSVSREKKERFSLILESASTNQTSMYLCASTLETGGETQYFGPGTRLLVL.